This TCR beta chain comes out of a study of response to subunit inactivated influenza vaccine. This CDR3 is built from 15 residues. Trimming cost V 7 bases and J 2 bases, with 18 bases left between them. TCRdb itself ran the RT-PCR reads through MiXCR, one entry per CDR3 protein. The sample lists about 160,000 distinct CDR3 sequences, approximately 10% occurring once. The table lists this clonotype with a few counts. Its specificity is not known. Whole-study results and caveats: Researchers suggested that each seasonal influenza vaccination recruits few new T cells.

The source is a man in his fifties who received an inactivated influenza vaccine. The chain combines TRBV12-3 or TRBV12-4 with TRBJ2-7; D assignment may be TRBD1 or TRBD2 (6 bases each). Sequenced here: non-naive T cells sorted from PBMCs, sampled roughly 47 days after vaccination. This CDR3 reads CASTQGGGRTYEQYF. In nucleotides, the CDR3 is TGTGCCAGCACCCAAGGAGGGGGTCGAACCTACGAGCAGTACTTC.